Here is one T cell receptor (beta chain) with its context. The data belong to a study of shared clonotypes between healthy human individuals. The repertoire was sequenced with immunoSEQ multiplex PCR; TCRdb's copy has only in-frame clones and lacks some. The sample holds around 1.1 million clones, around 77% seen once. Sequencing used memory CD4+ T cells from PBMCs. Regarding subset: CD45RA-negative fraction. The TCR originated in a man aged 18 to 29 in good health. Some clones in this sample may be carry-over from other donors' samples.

CDR3 protein: CASSALAGGYNEQFF. CDR3 DNA: TGTGCCAGCAGCGCCCTGGCGGGAGGGTACAATGAGCAGTTCTTC. The rearrangement links TRBV7-3 to TRBJ2-1; 9 positions match TRBD2. V shed 5 bases, J shed 4 bases, and the junction held 6 bases outside the gene matches. Germline V gives CDR1 SGHTA, CDR2 FQGTGA. This CDR3 region has 15 residues.